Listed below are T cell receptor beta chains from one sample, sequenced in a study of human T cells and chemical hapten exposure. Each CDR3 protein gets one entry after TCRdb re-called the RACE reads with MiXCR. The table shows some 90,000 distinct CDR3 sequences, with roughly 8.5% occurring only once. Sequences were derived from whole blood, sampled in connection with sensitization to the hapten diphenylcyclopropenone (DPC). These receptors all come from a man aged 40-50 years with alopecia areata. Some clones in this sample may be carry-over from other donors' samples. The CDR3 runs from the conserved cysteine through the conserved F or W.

CDR3aa: CASSSQGTDTQYF; v_gene: TRBV5-1; j_gene: TRBJ2-3
CDR3aa: CASSHWTSGNSPYNNEQFF; v_gene: TRBV4-3; j_gene: TRBJ2-1
CDR3aa: CATSSSGRADETQYF; v_gene: TRBV24-1; j_gene: TRBJ2-5
CDR3aa: CSASQQGGTEAFF; v_gene: TRBV20-1; j_gene: TRBJ1-1
CDR3aa: CASSNIRASGRVLISTDTQYF; v_gene: TRBV18; j_gene: TRBJ2-3
CDR3aa: CASSVQGVGTGELFF; v_gene: TRBV7-8; j_gene: TRBJ2-2
CDR3aa: CASSEVSEGANVLTF; v_gene: TRBV25-1; j_gene: TRBJ2-6
CDR3aa: CATRGKTGAHTEAFF; v_gene: TRBV24-1; j_gene: TRBJ1-1
CDR3aa: CASSMISGRGGQETQYF; v_gene: TRBV19; j_gene: TRBJ2-5
CDR3aa: CASSRDRQGTIYF; v_gene: TRBV7-2; j_gene: TRBJ1-3
CDR3aa: CATSRDALAGASDTQYF; v_gene: TRBV15; j_gene: TRBJ2-3
CDR3aa: CASSSFGEEELFF; v_gene: TRBV7-2; j_gene: TRBJ2-2